The clone carrying this TCR beta chain showed up just once. The target antigen is unknown. An end of the junction differs from the germline gene, which may be a read error. Germline V gene lookup returns CDR1 MGHRA and CDR2 YSYEKL. The CDR3 spans 14 residues. The data were taken from a study of OX40 agonist ivuxolimab in advanced cancers. Study-level background: Patients were given ivuxolimab, an antibody that agonizes OX40 (CD134). Every 2 weeks, ivuxolimab was infused into the patients intravenously at between 0.01 and 10 mg/kg. Whole-study findings and limits: People who partly responded at 0.1-3.0 mg/kg had some of the least clonal expansion seen. Dose levels from 0.1 to 3.0 mg/kg saw CD4+ and CD8+ blood T cells expand clonally by week 6.

Clones were sequenced by immunoSEQ multiplex PCR, and TCRdb holds only the in-frame ones, with some missing. This sample has around 55,000 clones, with 70% to 90% found just once. This sequence joins TRBV4-1 and TRBJ2-7; perhaps TRBD1 as D (6 bases). Sequenced here: CD4+ or CD8+ T cells sorted from blood, sampled in a trial of the OX40 agonist ivuxolimab. This TCR derives from an adult with an advanced solid tumor such as melanoma, head and neck, liver or kidney cancer. CDR3 amino acids: CASTQSTGFYEQYF. Here the CDR3 DNA reads TGCGCCAGCACCCAATCGACAGGTTTCTACGAGCAGTACTTC.